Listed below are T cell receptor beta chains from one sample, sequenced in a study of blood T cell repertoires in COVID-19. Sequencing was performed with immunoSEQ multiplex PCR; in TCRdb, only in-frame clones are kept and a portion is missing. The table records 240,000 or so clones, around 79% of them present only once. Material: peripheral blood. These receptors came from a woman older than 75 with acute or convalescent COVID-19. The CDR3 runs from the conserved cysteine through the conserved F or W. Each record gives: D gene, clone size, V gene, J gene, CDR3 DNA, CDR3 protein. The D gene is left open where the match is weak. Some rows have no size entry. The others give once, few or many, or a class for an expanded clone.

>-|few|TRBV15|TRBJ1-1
TGTGCCACCAGCAATAACAGGGTTGGATTCACTGAAGCTTTCTTT
CATSNNRVGFTEAFF
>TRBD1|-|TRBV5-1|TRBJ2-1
TGCGCCAGCAGCTTTCACGGGACAGGGAGCTCCTACAATGAGCAGTTCTTC
CASSFHGTGSSYNEQFF
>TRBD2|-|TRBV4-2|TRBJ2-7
TGTGCCAGCAGCCAAGTGCCCGGGACTAGCGAATCCTACGAGCAGTACTTC
CASSQVPGTSESYEQYF
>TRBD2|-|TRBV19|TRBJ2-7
TGTGCCAGTAGTGAAGCGGGAGCTCTCTACGAGCAGTACTTC
CASSEAGALYEQYF
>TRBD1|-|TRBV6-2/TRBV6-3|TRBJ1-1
TGTGCCAGCAGTTACCCGGGACAGGGGAGCACTGAAGCTTTCTTT
CASSYPGQGSTEAFF
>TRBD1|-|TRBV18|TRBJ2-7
TGTGCCAGCTCGGGACAGTACGAGCAGTACTTC
CASSGQYEQYF
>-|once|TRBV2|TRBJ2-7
TGTGCCAGCAGGCAAGACAGGCTTTCCTACGAGCAGTACTTC
CASRQDRLSYEQYF
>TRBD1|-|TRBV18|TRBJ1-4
TGTGCCAGCTCTCGGGGACAGAATGAAAAACTGTTTTTT
CASSRGQNEKLFF
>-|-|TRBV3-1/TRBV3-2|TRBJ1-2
TGTGCCAGCAGCCACCCAGGATTAGCTAACTATGGCTACACCTTC
CASSHPGLANYGYTF
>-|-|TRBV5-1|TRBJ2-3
TGCGCCAGCACAACACCGCGGGGGCCTCCGTATTTT
CASTTPRGPPYF
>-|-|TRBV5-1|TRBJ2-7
TGCGCCAGCAGCCCGGACTACCTCGGAGAGCAGTACTTC
CASSPDYLGEQYF
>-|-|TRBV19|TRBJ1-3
TGTGCCAGTAGTGGTGCGAGCTCTGGAAACACCATATATTTT
CASSGASSGNTIYF
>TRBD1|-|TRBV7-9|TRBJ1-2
TGTGCCAGCAGCACACAGGGGACCCACTATGGCTACACCTTC
CASSTQGTHYGYTF
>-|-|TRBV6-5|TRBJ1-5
TGTGCCAGCAGTTCCGGACGGGAGAATCAGCCCCAGCATTTT
CASSSGRENQPQHF
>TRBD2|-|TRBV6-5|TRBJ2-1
TGTGCCAGCAGTTCAGCGGGAGGCTCCTACAATGAGCAGTTCTTC
CASSSAGGSYNEQFF
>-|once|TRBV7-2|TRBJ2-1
TGTGCCAGCAGCATCGCCGGACGCGGGGGCGGTAATGAGCAGTTCTTC
CASSIAGRGGGNEQFF
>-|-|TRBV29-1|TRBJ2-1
TGCAGCGCGCTACAGGGAGGGGGGCTGGTAGGGAATGAGCAGTTCTTC
CSALQGGGLVGNEQFF
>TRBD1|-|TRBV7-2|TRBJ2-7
TGTGCCAGCAGCTTCGGTCTTATGTATGGGACAGGGAACTACGAGCAGTACTTC
CASSFGLMYGTGNYEQYF
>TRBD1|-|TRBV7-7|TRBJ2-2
TGTGCCAGCAGTTCCCGGACAGGGGGCTTTTCCGGGGAGCTGTTTTTT
CASSSRTGGFSGELFF
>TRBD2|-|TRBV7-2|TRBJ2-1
TGTGCCAGCAGCCCCCTAGCGGGGGGTAACAATGAGCAGTTCTTC
CASSPLAGGNNEQFF
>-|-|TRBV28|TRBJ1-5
TGTGCCAGCACTGGACTATATAGCAATCAGCCCCAGCATTTT
CASTGLYSNQPQHF
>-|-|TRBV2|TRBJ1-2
TGTGCCAGCAACAACAGGGTCTCCAGTGGCTACACCTTC
CASNNRVSSGYTF
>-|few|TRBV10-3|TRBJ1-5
TGTGCCATCAGCCCCACAGGGAGCAATCAGCCCCAGCATTTT
CAISPTGSNQPQHF
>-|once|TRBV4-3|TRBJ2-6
TGCGCCAGCAGCCAAGATTTCGCGGGCACTGGGGCCAACGTCCTGACTTTC
CASSQDFAGTGANVLTF
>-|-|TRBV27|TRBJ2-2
TGTGCCAGCAGTTTCACAGGGCCCGGGGAGCTGTTTTTT
CASSFTGPGELFF
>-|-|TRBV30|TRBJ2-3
TGTGCCTGGAGGAGGTTTTATTACACAGATACGCAGTATTTT
CAWRRFYYTDTQYF
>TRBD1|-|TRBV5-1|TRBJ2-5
TGCGCCAGCAGCAGATCCGGGACAGGGGGCTCGGAGACCCAGTACTTC
CASSRSGTGGSETQYF
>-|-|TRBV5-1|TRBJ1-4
TGCGCCAGCAGCTCTTTCGGGCCCCCGGGGGGAGAAAAACTGTTTTTT
CASSSFGPPGGEKLFF
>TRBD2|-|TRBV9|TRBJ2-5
TGTGCCAGCAGCCCCGGCGCTAGCGGGAGCCCCTTCCAAGAGACCCAGTACTTC
CASSPGASGSPFQETQYF
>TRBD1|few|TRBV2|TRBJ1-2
TGTGCCAGCAGCGTAACAGGGGTTAACTATGGCTACACCTTC
CASSVTGVNYGYTF
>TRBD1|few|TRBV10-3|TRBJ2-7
TGTGCCATCACCTCGGGACAGGGGCCACTCTACGAGCAGTACTTC
CAITSGQGPLYEQYF
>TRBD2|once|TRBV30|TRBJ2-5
TGTGCCTTCAATCCAGGACTAGGAGAGACCCAGTACTTC
CAFNPGLGETQYF
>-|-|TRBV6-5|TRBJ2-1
TGTGCCAGCAGTTACGTGGGCTCCCTCTCCTACAATGAGCAGTTCTTC
CASSYVGSLSYNEQFF
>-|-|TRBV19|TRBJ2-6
TGTGCCAGTAGTATTCCGAGGGGGTTCTCTGGGGCCAACGTCCTGACTTTC
CASSIPRGFSGANVLTF
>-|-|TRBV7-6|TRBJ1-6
TGTGCCAGCAGCTTAGCGCGCACGGGGAGGGATCGGGGTTCACCCCTCCACTTT
CASSLARTGRDRGSPLHF
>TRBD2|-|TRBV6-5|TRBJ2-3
TGTGCCAGCAGTCCCCCGGGACTAGCGGGAGTTACGCAGTATTTT
CASSPPGLAGVTQYF
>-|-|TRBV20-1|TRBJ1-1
TGCAGTGCTAGACAGGGGAATGGGGCTTTCTTT
CSARQGNGAFF
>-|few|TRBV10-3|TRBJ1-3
TGTGCCTCAAGCCCGCTCACAGGGTCTGGAAACACCATATATTTT
CASSPLTGSGNTIYF
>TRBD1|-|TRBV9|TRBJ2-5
TGTGCCAGCAGCTCAGGACAGGGCCAAGAGACCCAGTACTTC
CASSSGQGQETQYF
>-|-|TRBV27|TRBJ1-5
TGTGCCAGCAAAATTGGCGGGTCTCTAAATCAGCCCCAGCATTTT
CASKIGGSLNQPQHF
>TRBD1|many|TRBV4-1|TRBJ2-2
TGCGCCAGCAGCACCCGGCGTTATATACAGGGGGCACCCGGGGAGCTGTTTTTT
CASSTRRYIQGAPGELFF
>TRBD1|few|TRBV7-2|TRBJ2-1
TGTGCCAGCAGCTTATCACAGGGGGCAATGAGGAATGAGCAGTTCTTC
CASSLSQGAMRNEQFF
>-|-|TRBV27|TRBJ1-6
TGTGCCAGCAGTTTCACGGGTTATAATTCACCCCTCCACTTT
CASSFTGYNSPLHF
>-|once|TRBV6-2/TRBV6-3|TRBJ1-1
TGTGCCAGCAGCCTCCCTACTACCGAAGCTTTCTTT
CASSLPTTEAFF
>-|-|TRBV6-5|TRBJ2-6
TGTGCCAGCAGTCCAGGTTTTGGGGCCAACGTCCTGACTTTC
CASSPGFGANVLTF
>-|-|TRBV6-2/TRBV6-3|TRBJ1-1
TGTGCCAGCAGTTATACGGGTGGGAGCACTGAAGCTTTCTTT
CASSYTGGSTEAFF
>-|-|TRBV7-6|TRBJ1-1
TGTGCCAGCAGTCAACGGGTTGGGGGGGGCACTGAAGCTTTCTTT
CASSQRVGGGTEAFF
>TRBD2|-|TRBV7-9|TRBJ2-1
TGTGCCAGCAGCATCCAAGCGGGAGGGCCGGGCCGAAATGAGCAGTTCTTC
CASSIQAGGPGRNEQFF
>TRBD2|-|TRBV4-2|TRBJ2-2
TGTGCCAGCAGCCTGCGGACCGGGAGGGCCGGGGAGCTGTTTTTT
CASSLRTGRAGELFF
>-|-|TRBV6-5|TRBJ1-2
TGTGCCAGCAGTTACTCTGGCAGGGTAAATGGCTACACCTTC
CASSYSGRVNGYTF
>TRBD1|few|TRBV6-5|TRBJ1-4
TGTGCCAGCAGGACAGGGTTAGAAAATGAAAAACTGTTTTTT
CASRTGLENEKLFF
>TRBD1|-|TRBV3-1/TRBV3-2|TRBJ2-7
TGTGCCAGCAGCCAAGGGACAGGGTTTGGCTACGAGCAGTACTTC
CASSQGTGFGYEQYF
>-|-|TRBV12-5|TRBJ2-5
TGTGCTAGTGGTTTTAGAGAGACCCAGTACTTC
CASGFRETQYF
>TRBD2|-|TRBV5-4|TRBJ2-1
TGTGCCAGCAGCTTGGGAGCGGGGGGGCCAGTTTCGAAGATTAATGAGCAGTTCTTC
CASSLGAGGPVSKINEQFF
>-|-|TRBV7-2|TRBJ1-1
TGTGCCAGCAGCTTAGCCCCCCGGGGAGTCACTGAAGCTTTCTTT
CASSLAPRGVTEAFF